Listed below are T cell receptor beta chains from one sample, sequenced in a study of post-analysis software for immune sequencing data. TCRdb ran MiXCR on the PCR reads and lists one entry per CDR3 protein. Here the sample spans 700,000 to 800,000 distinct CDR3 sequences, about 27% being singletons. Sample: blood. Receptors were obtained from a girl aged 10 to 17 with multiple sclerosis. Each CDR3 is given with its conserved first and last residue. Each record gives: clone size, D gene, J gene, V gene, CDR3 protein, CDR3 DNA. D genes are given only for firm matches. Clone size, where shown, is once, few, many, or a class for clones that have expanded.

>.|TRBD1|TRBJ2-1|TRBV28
CASSFPGTVNEQFF
TGTGCCAGCAGTTTCCCCGGGACAGTCAATGAGCAGTTCTTC
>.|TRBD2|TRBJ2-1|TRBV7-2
CASSARGGVAGASLRYNEQFF
TGTGCCAGCAGCGCCCGGGGTGGGGTAGCGGGGGCCTCCTTACGTTACAATGAGCAGTTCTTC
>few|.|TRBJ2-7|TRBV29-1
CSVEVASSYEQYF
TGCAGCGTTGAAGTCGCGAGCTCCTACGAGCAGTACTTC
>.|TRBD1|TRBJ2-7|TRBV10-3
CATSEMTGSGQYF
TGTGCCACCAGCGAGATGACAGGGTCGGGGCAGTACTTC
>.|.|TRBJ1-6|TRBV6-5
CASSGNDWVSPLHF
TGTGCCAGCAGTGGCAACGATTGGGTTTCACCCCTCCACTTT
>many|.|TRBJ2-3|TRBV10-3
CAISGSAAQRDTQYF
TGTGCCATCAGTGGCTCGGCAGCCCAGCGAGATACGCAGTATTTT
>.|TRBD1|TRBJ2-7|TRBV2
CASRADRDFLQYF
TGTGCCAGCAGAGCGGACAGGGATTTCTTGCAGTACTTC
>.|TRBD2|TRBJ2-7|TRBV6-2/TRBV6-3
CASRAPLAGVHEQYF
TGTGCCAGCAGGGCACCTTTAGCGGGAGTCCACGAGCAGTACTTC
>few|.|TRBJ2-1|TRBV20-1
CSARDLAEGYNEQFF
TGCAGTGCTAGAGATCTTGCGGAAGGATACAATGAGCAGTTCTTC
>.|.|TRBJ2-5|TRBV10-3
CAISDLGGTRYF
TGTGCCATCAGTGACCTAGGCGGGACCCGGTACTTC
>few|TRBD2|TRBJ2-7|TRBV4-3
CASSQALAGGSYEQYF
TGCGCCAGCAGCCAAGCGCTAGCGGGGGGCTCCTACGAGCAGTACTTC
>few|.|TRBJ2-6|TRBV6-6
CASSHWDSGANVLTF
TGTGCCAGCAGTCACTGGGACTCTGGGGCCAACGTCCTGACTTTC
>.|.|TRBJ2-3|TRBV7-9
CASSLGKLGPDTQYF
TGTGCCAGCAGCTTAGGGAAACTTGGACCAGATACGCAGTATTTT
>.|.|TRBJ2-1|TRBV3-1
CASSQKGNYNEQFF
TGTGCCAGCAGCCAAAAAGGAAACTACAATGAGCAGTTCTTC
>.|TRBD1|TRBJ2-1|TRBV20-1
CSARSPSQGAYEQFF
TGCAGTGCTAGATCCCCCTCCCAGGGGGCCTATGAGCAGTTCTTC
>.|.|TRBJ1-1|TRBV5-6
CASSPAWRTEAFF
TGTGCCAGCAGCCCCGCATGGAGGACTGAAGCTTTCTTT
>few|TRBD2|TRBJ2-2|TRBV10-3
CAISYSGSTGELFF
TGTGCCATCAGCTATAGCGGGAGCACCGGGGAGCTGTTTTTT
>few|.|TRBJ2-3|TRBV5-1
CASSLGSLYTDTQYF
TGCGCCAGCAGCTTGGGCTCGCTATACACAGATACGCAGTATTTT
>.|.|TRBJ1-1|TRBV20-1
CSARDSGHNTEAFF
TGCAGTGCTAGAGATTCAGGGCACAACACTGAAGCTTTCTTT
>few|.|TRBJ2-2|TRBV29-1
CSVGDATGELFF
TGCAGCGTTGGGGACGCAACCGGGGAGCTGTTTTTT
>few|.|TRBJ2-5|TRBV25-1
CASSWIGKETQYF
TGTGCCAGCAGTTGGATAGGGAAAGAGACCCAGTACTTC
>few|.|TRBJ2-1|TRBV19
CASNRADNEQFF
TGTGCCAGTAACAGGGCGGACAATGAGCAGTTCTTC
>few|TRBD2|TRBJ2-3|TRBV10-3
CAISDRQGGTDTQYF
TGTGCCATCAGTGACCGCCAGGGAGGGACAGATACGCAGTATTTT
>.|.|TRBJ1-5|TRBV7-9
CASSPSEGDPPQPQHF
TGTGCCAGCAGCCCCTCTGAGGGGGACCCTCCTCAGCCCCAGCATTTT
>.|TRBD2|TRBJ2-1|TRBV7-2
CASNPAGTSVNEQFF
TGTGCCAGCAACCCGGCCGGGACTAGCGTGAATGAGCAGTTCTTC
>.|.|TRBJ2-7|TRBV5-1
CASSLEIGHSYEQYF
TGCGCCAGCAGCTTGGAAATCGGCCACTCCTACGAGCAGTACTTC
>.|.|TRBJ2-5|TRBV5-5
CASSLVRAGETQYF
TGTGCCAGCAGCTTGGTTAGGGCGGGAGAGACCCAGTACTTC
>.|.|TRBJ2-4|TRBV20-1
CSATEKNIQYF
TGCAGTGCTACCGAGAAAAACATTCAGTACTTC
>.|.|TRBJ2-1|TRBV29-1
CSALGDEQFF
TGCAGCGCCTTAGGCGATGAGCAGTTCTTC
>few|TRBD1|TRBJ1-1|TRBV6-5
CASSLQGMRTEAFF
TGTGCCAGCAGTTTACAGGGGATGAGGACTGAAGCTTTCTTT
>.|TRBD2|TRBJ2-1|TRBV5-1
CASSLKVAGGPETEQFF
TGCGCCAGCAGCTTGAAGGTAGCGGGAGGGCCAGAGACTGAGCAGTTCTTC
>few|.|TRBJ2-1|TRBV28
CASSSPREDFRLSYNEQFF
TGTGCCAGCAGTTCCCCGAGGGAGGATTTCCGGCTATCCTACAATGAGCAGTTCTTC
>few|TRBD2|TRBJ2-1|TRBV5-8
CASRRGSHPGNEQFF
TGTGCCAGCCGTCGCGGGAGCCACCCCGGGAATGAGCAGTTCTTC
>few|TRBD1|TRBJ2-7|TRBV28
CASTPGDRGSYEQYF
TGTGCCAGCACCCCCGGGGACAGGGGTTCCTACGAGCAGTACTTC
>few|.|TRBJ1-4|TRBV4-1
CASSRGLSEKLFF
TGCGCCAGCAGCCGGGGACTATCGGAAAAACTGTTTTTT
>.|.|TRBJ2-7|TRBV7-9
CASSLVTGEQYF
TGTGCCAGCAGCTTAGTGACGGGGGAGCAGTACTTC
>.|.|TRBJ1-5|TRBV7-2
CASSFQTEPQHF
TGTGCCAGCAGCTTCCAGACAGAGCCCCAGCATTTT
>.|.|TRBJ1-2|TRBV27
CASSLGDGLLGYTF
TGTGCCAGCAGTTTGGGGGACGGCCTGCTTGGCTACACCTTC
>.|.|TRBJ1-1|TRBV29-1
CSVEDLRITNTEAFF
TGCAGCGTTGAAGATCTGAGAATTACGAACACTGAAGCTTTCTTT
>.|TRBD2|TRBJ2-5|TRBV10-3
CAISGDGLAQQETQYF
TGTGCCATCAGTGGGGACGGACTAGCGCAACAAGAGACCCAGTACTTC
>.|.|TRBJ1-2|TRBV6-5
CASSPARGGYTF
TGTGCCAGCAGTCCCGCGAGGGGCGGCTACACCTTC
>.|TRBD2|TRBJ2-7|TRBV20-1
CSASTRTSSYEQYF
TGCAGTGCTAGTACCCGGACTAGCAGCTACGAGCAGTACTTC
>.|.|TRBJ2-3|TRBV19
CASSTVLSFVLYF
TGTGCCAGTAGCACCGTGTTGAGTTTTGTGCTGTATTTT
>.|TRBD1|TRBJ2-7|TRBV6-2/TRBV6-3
CASSYAGQAGEQYF
TGTGCCAGCAGTTACGCAGGACAGGCTGGAGAGCAGTACTTC
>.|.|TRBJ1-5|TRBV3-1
CASSQSPPGTSLNQPQHF
TGTGCCAGCAGCCAATCCCCGCCGGGGACCTCGCTCAATCAGCCCCAGCATTTT
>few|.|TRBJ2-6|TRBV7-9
CASSSSHSGANVLTF
TGTGCCAGCAGCTCGTCCCACTCTGGGGCCAACGTCCTGACTTTC
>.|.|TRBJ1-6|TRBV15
CATSRDRLNNSPLHF
TGTGCCACCAGCAGAGACAGGCTAAATAATTCACCCCTCCACTTT
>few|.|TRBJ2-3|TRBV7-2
CASSLIDTRYF
TGTGCCAGCAGCTTAATTGATACGCGGTATTTT
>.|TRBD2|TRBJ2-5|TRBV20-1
CSASHTSGQETQYF
TGCAGTGCTAGCCACACTAGCGGGCAAGAGACCCAGTACTTC
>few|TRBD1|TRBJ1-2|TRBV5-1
CASSLEQGELRGYTF
TGCGCCAGCAGCTTGGAGCAGGGGGAACTGAGAGGCTACACCTTC
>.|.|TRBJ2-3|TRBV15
CATSDTGFGTDTQYF
TGTGCCACCAGCGATACAGGGTTTGGCACAGATACGCAGTATTTT
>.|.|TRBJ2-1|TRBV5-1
CASSEVNEQFF
TGCGCCAGCAGCGAGGTCAATGAGCAGTTCTTC
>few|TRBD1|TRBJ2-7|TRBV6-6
CASSYSRDRGGNEQYF
TGTGCCAGCAGTTACTCACGGGACAGGGGTGGGAACGAGCAGTACTTC
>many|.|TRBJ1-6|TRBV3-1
CASSLGRDASPLHF
TGTGCCAGCAGCCTCGGCCGGGATGCTTCACCCCTCCACTTT
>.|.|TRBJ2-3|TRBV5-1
CASSLPLRGALSTDTQYF
TGCGCCAGCAGCCTCCCTCTGCGCGGGGCCCTTAGCACAGATACGCAGTATTTT
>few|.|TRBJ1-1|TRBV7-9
CASSPVRGARTEAFF
TGTGCCAGCAGCCCCGTGAGGGGGGCTCGGACTGAAGCTTTCTTT
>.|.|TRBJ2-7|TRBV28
CASSRLGIYEQYF
TGTGCCAGCAGCCGCCTCGGTATCTACGAGCAGTACTTC
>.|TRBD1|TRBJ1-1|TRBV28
CGSGTYTYRGTEAFF
TGCGGGTCTGGGACCTACACCTACAGGGGCACTGAAGCTTTCTTT
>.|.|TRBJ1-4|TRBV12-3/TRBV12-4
CASSLEGRSEKLFF
TGTGCCAGCAGTTTAGAGGGTAGGAGTGAAAAACTGTTTTTT
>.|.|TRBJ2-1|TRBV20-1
CSGPSRFF
TGCAGTGGGCCTAGTAGGTTCTTC